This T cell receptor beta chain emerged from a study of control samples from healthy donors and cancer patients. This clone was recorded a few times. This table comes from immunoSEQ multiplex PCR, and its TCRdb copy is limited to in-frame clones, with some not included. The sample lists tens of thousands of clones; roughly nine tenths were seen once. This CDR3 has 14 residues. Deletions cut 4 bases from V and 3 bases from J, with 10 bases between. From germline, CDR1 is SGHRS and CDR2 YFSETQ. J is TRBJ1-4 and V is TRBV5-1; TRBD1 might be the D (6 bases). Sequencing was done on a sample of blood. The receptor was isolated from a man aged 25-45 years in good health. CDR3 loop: CASSSGTSNEKLFF. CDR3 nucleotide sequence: TGCGCCAGCAGCAGCGGGACATCTAATGAAAAACTGTTTTTT.